One sample yielded the 28 T cell receptor beta chains listed below, sequenced in a study of CD8 T cells in Susac syndrome. RNA amounts of about 0.5 to 1 ug underwent reverse transcription with random hexamers. TCRdb recomputed calls from the immunoSEQ multiplex PCR reads with MiXCR, one row per CDR3 protein. The table has some 300,000 distinct CDR3 sequences, roughly 85% seen once. Sequenced sample: CD8+ T cells from PBMCs. Receptor source: a human donor with multiple sclerosis.

V gene TRBV27 combines with J gene TRBJ1-2; D uncertain. The germline V and J ends were trimmed by 2 bases and 7 bases, with 11 bases remaining between them. The CDR3 is 13 amino acids. Germline values: CDR1 MNHEY, CDR2 SMNVEV (reference sequence). DNA for the CDR3: TGTGCCAGCAGTTTAACCCCTAAGGGTGGCTACACCTTC. This encodes CASSLTPKGGYTF.

This clonotype is a singleton in its sample. The rearrangement joins TRBV9 to TRBJ2-2; 7 bases align to TRBD2. The V segment lost 4 bases and the J segment 3 bases; nucleotides outside the gene matches: 12. Germline CDR1 SGDLS, CDR2 YYNGEE. The CDR3 is 17 amino acids. The CDR3 here is CASSPAGGSQDTGELFF. The CDR3 region has the DNA TGTGCCAGCAGCCCCGCCGGGGGGTCTCAGGACACCGGGGAGCTGTTTTTT.

The chain recombines TRBV4-3 with TRBJ2-1; tentatively, D is TRBD1 or TRBD2 (5 bases each). Germline CDR1 is LGHNA and CDR2 is YSLEER. Trimming took off 3 bases at V and 5 bases at J, with 14 bases between the two ends. The CDR3 is made up of 15 amino acids. CDR3 sequence (DNA): TGCGCCAGCAGCCAGGAAAGGGACCCTAACAATGAGCAGTTCTTC. Its protein product is CASSQERDPNNEQFF.

The V gene is TRBV10-3, the J gene TRBJ1-5, with D tentatively TRBD1 (5 bases). Germline CDR1 ENHRY, CDR2 SYGVKD. This CDR3 is 14 amino acids long. The ends were cut back, 1 base at V and 5 bases at J, with 9 bases in the middle. The CDR3 reads CAISELRGDQPQHF. CDR3 DNA: TGTGCCATCAGTGAGTTAAGGGGAGATCAGCCCCAGCATTTT.

This chain uses TRBV7-8 with TRBJ2-1; the match to TRBD2 covers 8 bases. J gave up 1 base and V 1 base, and 9 bases lay outside the gene matches. Germline lookup yields CDR1 SGHVS and CDR2 FQNEAQ. The CDR3 covers 18 residues. In DNA form, the CDR3 reads TGTGCCAGCAGCTTAGAAGCGGGAGAGATACAATCCTACAATGAGCAGTTCTTC. Amino acid sequence: CASSLEAGEIQSYNEQFF. Full variable domain (missing parts from reference TRBV7-8 and TRBJ2-1): GAGVSQSPRYKVAKRGQDVALRCDPISGHVSLFWYQQALGQGPEFLTYFQNEAQLDKSGLPSDRFFAERPEGSVSTLKIQRTQQEDSAVYLCASSLEAGEIQSYNEQFFGPGTRLTVL.

The chain employs TRBV20-1 and TRBJ1-5; no definite D call. The CDR3 is made up of 13 amino acids. The V end was cut by 3 bases, the J end by 3 bases, with 9 bases between. Germline V CDR1 and CDR2: DFQATT, SNEGSKA (reference sequence). The CDR3 is CSARRDLNQPQHF. For the CDR3, the DNA is TGCAGTGCTAGGAGGGATCTCAATCAGCCCCAGCATTTT.

This clonotype has a handful of counts. The chain uses TRBV5-6 and TRBJ2-7; D is uncertain. The V gene's germline CDR1 is SGHDT and CDR2 YYEEEE. Trimming left V 0 bases short and J 3 bases short, with 7 bases between. This CDR3 comprises 13 residues. CDR3 sequence reads: CASSLAQVYEQYF. CDR3 coding DNA: TGTGCCAGCAGCTTGGCGCAGGTCTACGAGCAGTACTTC.

There are a few counts of this clonotype. The rearrangement uses TRBV7-9 and TRBJ2-3; maybe TRBD2 (6 bases). V dropped 4 bases and J dropped 4 bases, with 15 bases sitting between them. The CDR3 is 15 amino acids. Germline CDR1 and CDR2: SEHNR and FQNEAQ (reference sequence). This CDR3 reads CASSSTGEAPDTQYF. CDR3 bases: TGTGCCAGCAGCTCAACTGGGGAGGCCCCAGATACGCAGTATTTT.

The CDR3 region has the DNA TGTGCCAGCAGCTTAGGAGGGGACAGGGTCCCAACTAATGAAAAACTGTTTTTT. Translated, it gives CASSLGGDRVPTNEKLFF. The chain uses TRBV7-2 and TRBJ1-4; 9 bases match TRBD1. V dropped 1 base and J dropped 0; count of bases not matched to a gene: 6. The germline gives CDR1 SGHTA, CDR2 FQGNSA. The CDR3 is 18 amino acids.

The rearrangement uses TRBV7-8 and TRBJ2-3; D is possibly TRBD2 (6 bases). Germline CDR1 and CDR2: SGHVS and FQNEAQ. The CDR3 consists of 15 residues. The V and J ends lost 5 bases and 0 bases respectively, with 12 bases between them. The DNA for the CDR3 is TGTGCCAGCAGCCCGCTAGCGTATAGCACAGATACGCAGTATTTT. This gives the protein CASSPLAYSTDTQYF. The entire variable domain, with the rest obtained from reference TRBV7-8 and TRBJ2-3, is as follows: GAGVSQSPRYKVAKRGQDVALRCDPISGHVSLFWYQQALGQGPEFLTYFQNEAQLDKSGLPSDRFFAERPEGSVSTLKIQRTQQEDSAVYLCASSPLAYSTDTQYFGPGTRLTVL.

The sample holds a few counts of this clonotype. V is TRBV28 and J is TRBJ2-7, with D possibly TRBD1 on 5 matching bases. The V gene lost 6 bases and the J gene lost 6 bases, with 12 bases spanning the gap. The CDR3 extends over 12 amino acids. Germline V lookup: CDR1 MDHEN, CDR2 SYDVKM. The CDR3 bases are TGTGCCAGCAGCCCATGGGGCGGCGAGCAGTACTTC. Translation gives CASSPWGGEQYF.

This sequence joins TRBV7-6 and TRBJ1-2, with D unresolved. Between the trimmed V and J ends, which lost 2 bases and 8 bases, there was a span of 9 bases. Germline V CDR1 and CDR2: SGHVS, FNYEAQ. This CDR3 is 12 amino acids long. The CDR3 region has the DNA TGTGCCAGCAGCTTAAAGATACAGGGCTACACCTTC. Its translation is CASSLKIQGYTF.

The gene calls are TRBV24-1 and TRBJ2-1; no firm D call. V lost 1 base and J 9 bases, leaving 6 bases between the germline ends. CDR3 size: 12 residues. Germline V gives CDR1 KGHDR, CDR2 SFDVKD. The CDR3 DNA sequence: TGTGCCACCAGTGATTTTCTCGGTGAGCAGTTCTTC. Its protein product is CATSDFLGEQFF.

The chain uses TRBV6-4 and TRBJ1-1, with D tentatively TRBD1 (6 bases). V was shortened by 3 bases and J by 5 bases, with 13 bases between the two germline ends. This CDR3 comprises 14 residues. Germline CDR1 and CDR2: MRHNA and SNTAGT. The CDR3 DNA is TGTGCCAGCAGTGAGAGGGGGGCTGGAACTGAAGCTTTCTTT. Translation gives CASSERGAGTEAFF.

The table lists this clonotype with a count of one. The chain couples TRBV7-8 to TRBJ2-7; TRBD2 agrees at 8 bases. The germline V gene has CDR1 SGHVS and CDR2 FQNEAQ. The CDR3 runs to 18 residues. Trimming took 4 bases from V and 6 from J; bases not matched to a gene: 20. The CDR3 loop reads CASSSPSSFSGTAAEQYF. CDR3 DNA: TGTGCCAGCAGCTCCCCGAGTAGTTTTAGCGGGACCGCTGCCGAGCAGTACTTC.

The chain is built from TRBV3-1 and TRBJ1-1; D might be TRBD1 (5 bases). CDR3 size: 18 residues. The germline V gene has CDR1 LGHDT and CDR2 YNNKEL (reference sequence). The germline V and J ends were trimmed by 0 bases and 4 bases, with 21 bases remaining between them. The CDR3 sequence: CASSQDLGASIVATEAFF. The DNA of the CDR3 is TGTGCCAGCAGCCAAGATTTAGGGGCATCAATTGTCGCCACTGAAGCTTTCTTT.

This clonotype was recorded once. J is TRBJ2-7 and V is TRBV20-1, with no clear D. The V gene's germline CDR1 is DFQATT and CDR2 SNEGSKA (reference sequence). Trimming removed 1 base from V and 0 bases from J, with 7 bases in between. This CDR3 has 13 residues. This CDR3 reads CSARAERSYEQYF. The CDR3 DNA is TGCAGTGCTAGAGCTGAGCGCTCCTACGAGCAGTACTTC.

This sequence joins TRBV12-3 or TRBV12-4 and TRBJ2-2; D ambiguous. The CDR3 covers 16 residues. V lost 2 bases and J 4 bases, leaving 14 bases between the germline ends. For the CDR3, the DNA is TGTGCCAGCAGTTTATTGGCGGTACCGGCCACCGGGGAGCTGTTTTTT. It translates to CASSLLAVPATGELFF.

This clonotype has more than one count but fewer than ten. The chain couples TRBV4-3 to TRBJ2-1, with 11 nucleotides matching TRBD2. J lost 3 bases, V lost 3 bases, and 7 bases had no gene match. The germline gives CDR1 LGHNA, CDR2 YSLEER. The CDR3 runs to 17 residues. As DNA, the CDR3 is TGCGCCAGCAGCCAGGATAGACTAGCGGGATTCTACAATGAGCAGTTCTTC. Protein sequence: CASSQDRLAGFYNEQFF.

J is TRBJ1-2 and V is TRBV27; 8 bases agree with TRBD1. The germline V gene has CDR1 MNHEY and CDR2 SMNVEV (reference sequence). Trimming took 6 bases from V and 4 from J; bases not matched to a gene: 19. The CDR3 totals 18 residues. The CDR3 DNA is TGTGCCAGCAGCTCTACAGGTTGGGGGGACAGGAAGACCTATGGCTACACCTTC. This gives the protein CASSSTGWGDRKTYGYTF.

The V gene is TRBV30, the J gene TRBJ1-1, with D unclear. Germline V lookup: CDR1 GTSNPN, CDR2 SVGIG (reference sequence). V was shortened by 0 bases and J by 0 bases, with 11 bases between the two germline ends. CDR3 size: 15 residues. The CDR3 here is CAWSVPEHLNTEAFF. The CDR3 DNA reads as TGTGCCTGGAGTGTACCCGAACATCTGAACACTGAAGCTTTCTTT.

The chain couples TRBV12-3 or TRBV12-4 to TRBJ1-1, with unresolved D. V was clipped by 0 bases and J by 3 bases, with 11 bases between them. The CDR3 has 15 residues. The chain's CDR3 is CASSLAGFLYTEAFF. CDR3 sequence (DNA): TGTGCCAGCAGTTTAGCGGGCTTTTTATACACTGAAGCTTTCTTT.

This clonotype has a single count. The gene calls are TRBV11-3 and TRBJ2-5; either TRBD1 or TRBD2 may supply D (5 bases each). Trimming removed 2 bases from V and 5 bases from J, with 21 bases in between. Germline V gene sequence: CDR1 SGHNT, CDR2 YENEEA. This CDR3 has 17 amino acids. CDR3 region: CASSLSKGTRINETQYF. The CDR3 DNA reads as TGTGCCAGCAGCTTATCAAAGGGGACCCGGATTAATGAGACCCAGTACTTC.

This rearrangement joins TRBV28 to TRBJ2-7, with unresolved D. V shed 3 bases and J shed 1 base, with 7 bases lying between them. The CDR3 length is 13 residues. CDR1 is MDHEN and CDR2 is SYDVKM in the germline V gene. This CDR3 is CASSFPSSYEQYF. In nucleotides, the CDR3 is TGTGCCAGCAGTTTTCCCAGTTCCTACGAGCAGTACTTC.

The V and J genes are TRBV4-3 and TRBJ2-7, with D maybe TRBD2 (7 bases). Looked up from germline, CDR1 is LGHNA and CDR2 is YSLEER. The V end lost 0 bases, the J end lost 3 bases, and 21 bases lay between the germline ends. The CDR3 has 18 amino acids. CDR3 residues: CASSQDSVEGGVYYEQYF. CDR3 DNA sequence: TGCGCCAGCAGCCAAGATTCCGTCGAAGGGGGGGTTTACTACGAGCAGTACTTC.

Only a few counts were recorded for this clonotype. The genes are TRBV28 and TRBJ1-1; D remains unclear. V was clipped by 3 bases and J by 1 base, with 3 bases between them. The CDR3 runs to 12 residues. Germline CDR1 MDHEN, CDR2 SYDVKM. The CDR3 DNA is TGTGCCAGCAGTTTCAGGAACACTGAAGCTTTCTTT. Protein: CASSFRNTEAFF. Drawing the rest from reference TRBV28 and TRBJ1-1, the complete variable domain is DVKVTQSSRYLVKRTGEKVFLECVQDMDHENMFWYRQDPGLGLRLIYFSYDVKMKEKGDIPEGYSVSREKKERFSLILESASTNQTSMYLCASSFRNTEAFFGQGTRLTVV.

This clonotype is a singleton in its sample. This chain connects TRBV20-1 to TRBJ2-3; TRBD2 is a possible D gene (6 bases). The CDR3 is 18 amino acids. With 2 bases removed from V and 2 bases from J, the gap between germline ends came to 23 bases. CDR1 and CDR2 (germline): DFQATT, SNEGSKA (reference sequence). The CDR3 sequence: CSARPRGRWLTLTDTQYF. DNA of the CDR3: TGCAGTGCTAGACCACGAGGGAGGTGGCTAACCCTCACAGATACGCAGTATTTT.

The chain recombines TRBV20-1 with TRBJ1-5; D possibly corresponds to TRBD1 (6 bases). CDR3 length: 15 residues. Germline loops: CDR1 DFQATT, CDR2 SNEGSKA (reference sequence). V lost 1 base, J lost 4 bases, and 14 bases lay in between. In nucleotides, the CDR3 is TGCAGTGCTAGAGGTGACAGGCGACCAAATCAGCCCCAGCATTTT. It is translated as CSARGDRRPNQPQHF.